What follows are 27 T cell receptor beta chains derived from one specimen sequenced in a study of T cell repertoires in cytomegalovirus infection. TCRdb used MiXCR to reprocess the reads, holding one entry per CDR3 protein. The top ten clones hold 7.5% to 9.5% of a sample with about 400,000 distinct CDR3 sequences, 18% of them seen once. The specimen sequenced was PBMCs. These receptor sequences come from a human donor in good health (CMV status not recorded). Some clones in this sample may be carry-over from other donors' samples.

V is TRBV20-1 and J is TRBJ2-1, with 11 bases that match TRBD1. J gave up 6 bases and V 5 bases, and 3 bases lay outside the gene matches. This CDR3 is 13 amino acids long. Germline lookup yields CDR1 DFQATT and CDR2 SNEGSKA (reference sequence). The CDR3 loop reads CSAGTGGSNEQFF. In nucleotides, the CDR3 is TGCAGTGCTGGGACAGGGGGATCCAATGAGCAGTTCTTC.

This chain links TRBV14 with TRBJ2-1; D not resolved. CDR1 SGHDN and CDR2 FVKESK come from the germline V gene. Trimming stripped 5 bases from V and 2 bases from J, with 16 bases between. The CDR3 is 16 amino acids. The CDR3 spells CASSDPILGTYNEQFF. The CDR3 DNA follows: TGTGCCAGCAGCGACCCAATTCTAGGAACCTACAATGAGCAGTTCTTC.

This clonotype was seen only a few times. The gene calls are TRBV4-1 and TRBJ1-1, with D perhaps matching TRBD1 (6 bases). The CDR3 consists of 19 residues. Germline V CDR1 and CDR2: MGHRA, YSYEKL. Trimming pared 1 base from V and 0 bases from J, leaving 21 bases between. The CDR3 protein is CASSQGLHLGDILNTEAFF. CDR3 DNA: TGCGCCAGCAGCCAAGGTCTGCATCTAGGGGACATATTGAACACTGAAGCTTTCTTT.

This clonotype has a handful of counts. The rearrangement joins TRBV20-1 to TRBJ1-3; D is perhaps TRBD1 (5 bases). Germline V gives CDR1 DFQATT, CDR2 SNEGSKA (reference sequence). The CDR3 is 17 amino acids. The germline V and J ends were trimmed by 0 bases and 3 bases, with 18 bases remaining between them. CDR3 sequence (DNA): TGCAGTGCTAGAGATGCGCGAGGGGACTTAGGTGGAAACACCATATATTTT. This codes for CSARDARGDLGGNTIYF.

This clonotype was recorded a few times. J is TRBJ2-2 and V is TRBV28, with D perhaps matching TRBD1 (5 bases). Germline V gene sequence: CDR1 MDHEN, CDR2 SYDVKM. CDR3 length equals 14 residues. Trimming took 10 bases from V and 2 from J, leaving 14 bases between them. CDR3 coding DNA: TGTGCCACCCTGGGGCAAATTAACACCGGGGAGCTGTTTTTT. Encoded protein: CATLGQINTGELFF.

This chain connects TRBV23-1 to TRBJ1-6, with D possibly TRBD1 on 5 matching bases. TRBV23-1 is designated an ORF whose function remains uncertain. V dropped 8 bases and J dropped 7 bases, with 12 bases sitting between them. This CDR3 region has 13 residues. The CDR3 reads CASPNGANSPLHF. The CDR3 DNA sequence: TGCGCCAGCCCCAATGGGGCAAATTCACCCCTCCACTTT.

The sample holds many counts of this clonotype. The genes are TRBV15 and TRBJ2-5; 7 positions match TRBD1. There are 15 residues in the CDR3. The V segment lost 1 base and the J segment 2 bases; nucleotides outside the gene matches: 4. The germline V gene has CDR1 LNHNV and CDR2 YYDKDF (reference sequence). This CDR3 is CATSRAPGQQETQYF. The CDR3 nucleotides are TGTGCCACCAGCAGAGCCCCGGGACAGCAAGAGACCCAGTACTTC.

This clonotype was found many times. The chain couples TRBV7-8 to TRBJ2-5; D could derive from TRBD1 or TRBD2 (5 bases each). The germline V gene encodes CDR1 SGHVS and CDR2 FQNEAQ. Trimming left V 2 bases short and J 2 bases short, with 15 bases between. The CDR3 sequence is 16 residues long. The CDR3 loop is CASSLPGRPEQETQYF. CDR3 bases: TGTGCCAGCAGCTTACCGGGACGGCCAGAGCAAGAGACCCAGTACTTC.

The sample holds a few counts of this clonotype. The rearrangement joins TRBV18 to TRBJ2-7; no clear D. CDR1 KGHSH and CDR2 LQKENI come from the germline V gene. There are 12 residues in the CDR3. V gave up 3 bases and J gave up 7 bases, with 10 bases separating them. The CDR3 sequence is CASSPPLVEQYF. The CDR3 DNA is TGTGCCAGCTCACCCCCGCTGGTGGAGCAGTACTTC.

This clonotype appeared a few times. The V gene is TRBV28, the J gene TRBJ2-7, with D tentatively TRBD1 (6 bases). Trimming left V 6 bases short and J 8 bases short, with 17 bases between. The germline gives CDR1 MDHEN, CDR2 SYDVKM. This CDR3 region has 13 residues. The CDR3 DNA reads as TGTGCCAGCAGCTTTACAGACAGGCCCAAGCAGTACTTC. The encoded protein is CASSFTDRPKQYF.

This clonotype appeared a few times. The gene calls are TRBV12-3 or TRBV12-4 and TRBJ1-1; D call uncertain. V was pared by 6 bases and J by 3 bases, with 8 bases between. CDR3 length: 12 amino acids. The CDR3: CASRLQYTEAFF. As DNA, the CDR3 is TGTGCCAGCAGGCTACAGTACACTGAAGCTTTCTTT.

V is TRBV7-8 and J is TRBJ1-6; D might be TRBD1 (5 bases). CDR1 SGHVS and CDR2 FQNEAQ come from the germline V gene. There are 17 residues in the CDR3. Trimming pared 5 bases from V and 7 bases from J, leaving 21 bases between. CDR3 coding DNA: TGTGCCAGCAGCCCAAGGGGCCGTTCGAGACAAAATTCACCCCTCCACTTT. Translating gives CASSPRGRSRQNSPLHF.

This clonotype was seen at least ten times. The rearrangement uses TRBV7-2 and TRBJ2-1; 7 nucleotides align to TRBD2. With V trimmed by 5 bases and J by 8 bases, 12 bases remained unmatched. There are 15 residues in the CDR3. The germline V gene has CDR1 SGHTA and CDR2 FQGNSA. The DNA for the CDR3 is TGTGCCAGCAGCGCCCAGGGCGGGAGTGTCTATGAGCAGTTCTTC. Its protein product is CASSAQGGSVYEQFF.

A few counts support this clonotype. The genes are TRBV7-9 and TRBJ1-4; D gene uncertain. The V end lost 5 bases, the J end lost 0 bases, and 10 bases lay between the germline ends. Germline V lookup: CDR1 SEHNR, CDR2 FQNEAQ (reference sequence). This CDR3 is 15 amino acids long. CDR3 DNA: TGTGCCAGCAGCCAGCAGATTCCAACTAATGAAAAACTGTTTTTT. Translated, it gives CASSQQIPTNEKLFF.

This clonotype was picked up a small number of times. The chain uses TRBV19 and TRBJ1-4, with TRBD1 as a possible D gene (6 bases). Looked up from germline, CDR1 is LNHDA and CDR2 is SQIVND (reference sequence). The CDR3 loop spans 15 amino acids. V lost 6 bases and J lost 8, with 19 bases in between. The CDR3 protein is CASRAHGTLDEKLFF. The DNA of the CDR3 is TGTGCCAGTAGGGCTCACGGGACACTGGACGAAAAACTGTTTTTT.

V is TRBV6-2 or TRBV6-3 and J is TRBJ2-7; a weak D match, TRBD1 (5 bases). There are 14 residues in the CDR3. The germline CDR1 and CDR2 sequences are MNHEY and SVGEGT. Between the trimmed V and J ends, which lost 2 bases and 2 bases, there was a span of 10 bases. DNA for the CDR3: TGTGCCAGCAGTTACGTCAGGGCTACCTACGAGCAGTACTTC. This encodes CASSYVRATYEQYF.

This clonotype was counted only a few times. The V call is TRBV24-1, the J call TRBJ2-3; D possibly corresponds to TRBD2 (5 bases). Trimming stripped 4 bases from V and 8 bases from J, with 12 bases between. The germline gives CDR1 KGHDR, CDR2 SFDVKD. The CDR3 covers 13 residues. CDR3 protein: CATSDLTRGTQYF. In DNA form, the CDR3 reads TGTGCCACCAGTGACCTGACCCGGGGTACGCAGTATTTT.

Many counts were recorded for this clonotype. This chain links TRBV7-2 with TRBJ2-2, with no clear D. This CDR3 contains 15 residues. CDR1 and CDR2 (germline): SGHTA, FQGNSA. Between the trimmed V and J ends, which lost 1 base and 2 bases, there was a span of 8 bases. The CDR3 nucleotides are TGTGCCAGCAGCTTAGTCGGCAGTAACACCGGGGAGCTGTTTTTT. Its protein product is CASSLVGSNTGELFF. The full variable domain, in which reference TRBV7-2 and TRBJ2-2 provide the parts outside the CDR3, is GAGVSQSPSNKVTEKGKDVELRCDPISGHTALYWYRQSLGQGLEFLIYFQGNSAPDKSGLPSDRFSAERTGGSVSTLTIQRTQQEDSAVYLCASSLVGSNTGELFFGEGSRLTVL.

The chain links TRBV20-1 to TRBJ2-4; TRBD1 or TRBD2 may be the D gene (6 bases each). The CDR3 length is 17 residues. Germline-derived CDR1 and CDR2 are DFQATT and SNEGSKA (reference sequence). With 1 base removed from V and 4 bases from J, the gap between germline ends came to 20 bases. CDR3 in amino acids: CSARGFGQGRTKNIQYF. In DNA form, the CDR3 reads TGCAGTGCTAGAGGGTTTGGGCAGGGGAGGACGAAAAACATTCAGTACTTC.

CDR3 sequence (DNA): TGCGCCAGCAGCAAGGGAGGGGCCAACGTCCTGACTTTC. This sequence encodes CASSKGGANVLTF. The chain joins TRBV4-1 to TRBJ2-6; D gene uncertain. Between the trimmed V and J ends, which lost 5 bases and 4 bases, there was a span of 6 bases. This CDR3 has 13 residues. The germline gives CDR1 MGHRA, CDR2 YSYEKL.

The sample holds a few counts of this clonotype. CDR3 in amino acids: CASSRGGSDTQYF. The CDR3 DNA is TGTGCCAGCAGCCGTGGGGGCTCAGATACGCAGTATTTT. V usage is TRBV7-9 and J usage is TRBJ2-3; D is perhaps TRBD1 (6 bases). CDR1 and CDR2 from the germline V gene are SEHNR and FQNEAQ (reference sequence). V was trimmed by 5 bases and J by 4 bases, leaving 10 bases between them. CDR3 length: 13 residues.

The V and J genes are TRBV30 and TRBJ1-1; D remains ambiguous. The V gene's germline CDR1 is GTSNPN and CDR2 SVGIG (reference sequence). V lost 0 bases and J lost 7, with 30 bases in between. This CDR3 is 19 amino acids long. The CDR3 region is CAWSVPHNPRGSDIIEAFF. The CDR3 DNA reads TGTGCCTGGAGTGTACCTCACAACCCCCGGGGATCAGATATTATTGAAGCTTTCTTT.

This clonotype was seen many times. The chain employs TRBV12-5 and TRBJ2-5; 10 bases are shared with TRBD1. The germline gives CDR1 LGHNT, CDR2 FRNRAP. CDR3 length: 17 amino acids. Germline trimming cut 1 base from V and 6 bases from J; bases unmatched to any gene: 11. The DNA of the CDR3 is TGTGCTAGTGGTTTGGGTCAGGGGACAGGGGCCGGGCAGACCCAGTACTTC. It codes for CASGLGQGTGAGQTQYF.

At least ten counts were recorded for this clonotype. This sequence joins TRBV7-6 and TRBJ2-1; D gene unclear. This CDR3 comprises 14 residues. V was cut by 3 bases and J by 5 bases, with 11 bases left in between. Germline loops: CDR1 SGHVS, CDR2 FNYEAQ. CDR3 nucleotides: TGTGCCAGCAGCTTCCTTGCCGCTAACAATGAGCAGTTCTTC. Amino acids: CASSFLAANNEQFF.

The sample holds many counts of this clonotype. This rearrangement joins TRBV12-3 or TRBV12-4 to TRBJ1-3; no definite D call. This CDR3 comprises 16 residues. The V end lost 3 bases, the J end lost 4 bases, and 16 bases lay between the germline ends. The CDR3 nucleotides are TGTGCCAGCAGTTTCCTAGCGGGGAGATCGGGAAACACCATATATTTT. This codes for CASSFLAGRSGNTIYF.

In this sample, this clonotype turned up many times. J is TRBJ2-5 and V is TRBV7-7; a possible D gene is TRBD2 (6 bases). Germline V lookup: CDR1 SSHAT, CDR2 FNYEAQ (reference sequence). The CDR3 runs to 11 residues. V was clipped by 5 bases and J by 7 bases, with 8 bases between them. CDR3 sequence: CASSVGGTQYF. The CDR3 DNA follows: TGTGCCAGCAGCGTGGGGGGGACCCAGTACTTC.

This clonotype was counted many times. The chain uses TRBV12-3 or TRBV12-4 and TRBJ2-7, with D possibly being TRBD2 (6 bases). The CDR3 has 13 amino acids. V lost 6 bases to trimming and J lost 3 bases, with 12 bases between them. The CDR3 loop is CASRMTGGYEQYF. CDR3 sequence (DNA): TGTGCCAGCAGAATGACCGGGGGCTACGAGCAGTACTTC.